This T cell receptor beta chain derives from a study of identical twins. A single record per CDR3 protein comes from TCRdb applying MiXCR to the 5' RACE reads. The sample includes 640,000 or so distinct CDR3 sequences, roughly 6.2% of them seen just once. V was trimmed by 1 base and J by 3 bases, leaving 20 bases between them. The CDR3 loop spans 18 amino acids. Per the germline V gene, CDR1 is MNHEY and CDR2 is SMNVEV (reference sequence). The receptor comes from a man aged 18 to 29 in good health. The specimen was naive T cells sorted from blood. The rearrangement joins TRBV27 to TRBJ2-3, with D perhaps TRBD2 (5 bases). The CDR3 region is CASSLYARTDLTTDTQYF. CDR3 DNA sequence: TGTGCCAGCAGTTTATATGCCCGGACTGACCTTACTACAGATACGCAGTATTTT.